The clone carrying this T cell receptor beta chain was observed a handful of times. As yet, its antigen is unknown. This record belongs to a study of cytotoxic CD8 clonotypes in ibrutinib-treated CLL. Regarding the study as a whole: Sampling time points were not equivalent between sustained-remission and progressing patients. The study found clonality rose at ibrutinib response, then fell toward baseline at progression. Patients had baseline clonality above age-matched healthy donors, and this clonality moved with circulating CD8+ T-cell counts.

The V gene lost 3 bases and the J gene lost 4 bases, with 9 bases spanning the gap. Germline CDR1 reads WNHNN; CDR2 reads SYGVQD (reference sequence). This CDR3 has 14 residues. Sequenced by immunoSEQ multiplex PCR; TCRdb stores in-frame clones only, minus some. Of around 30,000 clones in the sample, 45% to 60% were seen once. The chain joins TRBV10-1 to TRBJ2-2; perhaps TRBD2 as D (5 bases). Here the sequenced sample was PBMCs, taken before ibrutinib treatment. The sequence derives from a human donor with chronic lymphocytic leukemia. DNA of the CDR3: TGCGCCAGCAGTGATGGAGGAATCACCGGGGAGCTGTTTTTT. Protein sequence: CASSDGGITGELFF.